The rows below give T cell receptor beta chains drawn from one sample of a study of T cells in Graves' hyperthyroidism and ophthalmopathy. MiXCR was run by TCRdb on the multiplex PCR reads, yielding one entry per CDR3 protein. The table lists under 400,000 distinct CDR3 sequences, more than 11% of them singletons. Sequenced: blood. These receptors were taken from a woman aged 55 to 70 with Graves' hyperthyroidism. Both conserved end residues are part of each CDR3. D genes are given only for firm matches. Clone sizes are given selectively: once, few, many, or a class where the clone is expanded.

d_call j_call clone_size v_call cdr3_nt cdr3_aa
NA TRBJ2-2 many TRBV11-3 TGTGCCAGCACCAATGATTGGAATACGAACACCGGGGAGCTGTTTTTT CASTNDWNTNTGELFF
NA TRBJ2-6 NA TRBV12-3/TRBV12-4 TGTGCCAGCAGCCTGGTCTTGGCCAACGTCCTGACTTTC CASSLVLANVLTF
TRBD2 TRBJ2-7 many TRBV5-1 TGCGCCAGCAGCCCCCGTCCGCGCGGGAGGGCCTACGAGCAGTACTTC CASSPRPRGRAYEQYF
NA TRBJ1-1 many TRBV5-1 TGCGCCAGCAGCTTGTCCGAGGTCGTCACTGAAGCTTTCTTT CASSLSEVVTEAFF
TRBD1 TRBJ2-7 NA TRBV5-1 TGCGCCAGCAGCTTGACCGACAGGGGGGCCTACGAGCAGTACTTC CASSLTDRGAYEQYF
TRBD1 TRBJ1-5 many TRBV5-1 TGCGCCAGCAGCCCCACAGGGGTTTACAATCAGCCCCAGCATTTT CASSPTGVYNQPQHF
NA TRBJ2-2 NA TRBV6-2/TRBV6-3 TGTGCCAGCAGTTACTCGGGGGGGGCCAACACCGGGGAGCTGTTTTTT CASSYSGGANTGELFF
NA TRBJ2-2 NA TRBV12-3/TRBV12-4 TGTGCCAGCAGTCCGGGACGACCTCGCAGGGAGCTGTTTTTT CASSPGRPRRELFF
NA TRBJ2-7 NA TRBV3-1 TGTGCCAGCACTAGGCCCGGCTCTTCCGAGCAGTACTTC CASTRPGSSEQYF
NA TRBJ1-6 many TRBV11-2 TGTGCCAGCAGCTTGGCCAGGGGAAGTTATTCACCCCTCCACTTT CASSLARGSYSPLHF
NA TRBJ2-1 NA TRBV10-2 TGCGCCAGCAGTGAGCCTGGGGCAGGGCCGGACAATGAGCAGTTCTTC CASSEPGAGPDNEQFF
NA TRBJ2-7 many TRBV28 TGTGCCAGCAGTTTTAAGGAGCTCAGCGGGCCCTCCTACGAGCAGTACTTC CASSFKELSGPSYEQYF
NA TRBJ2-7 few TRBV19 TGTGCCAGTAGCGCTCTAGAGGCGGGGTTCTACGAGCAGTACTTC CASSALEAGFYEQYF
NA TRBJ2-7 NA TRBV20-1 TGCAGTGTCAGGGGGTTTCTAGCGGATAGCTACGAGCAGTACTTC CSVRGFLADSYEQYF
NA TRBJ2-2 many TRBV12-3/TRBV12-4 TGTGCCAGCAGTTTCCGGGACTGGTCGAACACCGGGGAGCTGTTTTTT CASSFRDWSNTGELFF
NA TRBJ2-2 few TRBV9 TGTGCCAGCAGCGGAAGACAAAGGGTCAGGACCGGGGAGCTGTTTTTT CASSGRQRVRTGELFF